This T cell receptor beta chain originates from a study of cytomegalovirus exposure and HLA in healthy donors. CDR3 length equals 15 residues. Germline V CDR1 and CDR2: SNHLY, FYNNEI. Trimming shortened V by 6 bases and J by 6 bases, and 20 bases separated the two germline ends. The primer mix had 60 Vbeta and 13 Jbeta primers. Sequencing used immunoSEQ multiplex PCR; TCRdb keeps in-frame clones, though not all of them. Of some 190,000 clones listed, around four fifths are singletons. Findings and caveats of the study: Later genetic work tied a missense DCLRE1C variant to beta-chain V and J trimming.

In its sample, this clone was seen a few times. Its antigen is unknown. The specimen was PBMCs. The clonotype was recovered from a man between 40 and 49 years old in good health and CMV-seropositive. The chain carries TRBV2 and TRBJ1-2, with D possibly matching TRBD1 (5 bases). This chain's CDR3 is CASRGGAAWAHGYTF. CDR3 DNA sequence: TGTGCCAGCAGGGGGGGTGCGGCCTGGGCCCATGGCTACACCTTC.